Here is one T cell receptor beta chain with its context. Antigen specificity is unknown. This entry belongs to a study of T-cell memory formation after mild COVID-19. Notes on the study in general: Clones shrinking from day 15 to 85 showed even CD4/CD8 mixes; later expanders tilted CD4+.

TCRdb analysed the 5' RACE reads with MiXCR anew, one entry per CDR3 protein. The sample shows approximately 290,000 distinct CDR3 sequences, less than 20% of them seen only once. CDR3 length equals 12 residues. Trimming took 5 bases from V and 3 from J, leaving 8 bases between them. CDR1 is LNHNV, CDR2 YYDKDF, per germline (reference sequence). This TCR derives from a man between 18 and 35 years old who had mild COVID-19 (a few samples of this study predate the infection). Cell type and time point are not known. The sample comprised PBMCs or a T cell subset sorted from them (not recorded which). The rearrangement uses TRBV15 and TRBJ2-7, with D maybe TRBD1 (5 bases). In DNA form, the CDR3 reads TGTGCCACCAGCGGCGACAGCTACGAGCAGTACTTC. This encodes CATSGDSYEQYF.